These 3 T cell receptor beta chains were all obtained from the same sample, sequenced in a study of blood T cell repertoires in COVID-19. Here immunoSEQ multiplex PCR was the method, and the copy in TCRdb shows in-frame clones only, minus some. The top ten hold roughly 2.6% of the sample, which has around 290,000 clones, roughly nine tenths seen once. Sequencing was carried out using PBMCs or T cells enriched from blood (not recorded which). Every receptor here comes from a woman younger than 35 who had recovered from COVID-19.

The chain has TRBV3-1 (or the pseudogene TRBV3-2) and TRBJ2-1; 13 nucleotides match TRBD2. Looked up from germline, CDR1 is LGHDT and CDR2 is YNNKEL (reference sequence). This CDR3 contains 15 residues. J lost 2 bases, V lost 5 bases, and 0 bases had no gene match. CDR3 sequence (DNA): TGTGCCAGCAGCACTAGCGGGGGGGCCTACAATGAGCAGTTCTTC. This translates into CASSTSGGAYNEQFF.

This clone showed up just a few times. This chain uses TRBV5-4 with TRBJ2-7; 11 positions agree with TRBD2. CDR1 is SGHNT, CDR2 YYREEE, per germline (reference sequence). The J segment lost 3 bases and the V segment lost 4 bases, leaving 3 bases of the junction unmatched. There are 14 residues in the CDR3. CDR3 amino acids: CASSPGTSGYEQYF. CDR3 sequence (DNA): TGTGCCAGCAGCCCCGGGACTAGCGGCTACGAGCAGTACTTC. The complete variable domain, with remaining parts taken from reference TRBV5-4 and TRBJ2-7, reads ETGVTQSPTHLIKTRGQQVTLRCSSQSGHNTVSWYQQALGQGPQFIFQYYREEENGRGNFPPRFSGLQFPNYSSELNVNALELDDSALYLCASSPGTSGYEQYFGPGTRLTVT.

The chain uses TRBV6-1 and TRBJ1-3; D not resolved. The V end lost 5 bases, the J end lost 1 base, and 9 bases lay between the germline ends. CDR1 MNHNS and CDR2 SASEGT come from the germline V gene. CDR3 length equals 14 residues. The CDR3 sequence is CASSFEVSGNTIYF. The DNA of the CDR3 is TGTGCCAGCAGTTTTGAGGTTTCTGGAAACACCATATATTTT.